This TCR beta chain is drawn from a study of OX40 agonist ivuxolimab in advanced cancers. Assay: immunoSEQ multiplex PCR; the TCRdb copy retains only in-frame clones and omits some. In the table there are more than 40,000 clones, roughly four fifths of which are singletons. The V end was cut by 4 bases, the J end by 0 bases, with 13 bases between. CDR1 and CDR2 from the germline V gene are SGHNT and YYREEE (reference sequence). This CDR3 is built from 15 residues. The origin of this receptor is an adult with an advanced solid tumor such as melanoma, head and neck, liver or kidney cancer. The gene calls are TRBV5-4 and TRBJ1-1; D not resolved. The sequenced sample was CD4+ or CD8+ T cells sorted from blood, obtained in a trial of the OX40 agonist ivuxolimab. CDR3 region: CASSQVAVMNTEAFF. In DNA, the CDR3 is TGTGCCAGCAGCCAAGTGGCGGTCATGAACACTGAAGCTTTCTTT. Full variable domain (outside the CDR3, taken from reference TRBV5-4 and TRBJ1-1): ETGVTQSPTHLIKTRGQQVTLRCSSQSGHNTVSWYQQALGQGPQFIFQYYREEENGRGNFPPRFSGLQFPNYSSELNVNALELDDSALYLCASSQVAVMNTEAFFGQGTRLTVV.